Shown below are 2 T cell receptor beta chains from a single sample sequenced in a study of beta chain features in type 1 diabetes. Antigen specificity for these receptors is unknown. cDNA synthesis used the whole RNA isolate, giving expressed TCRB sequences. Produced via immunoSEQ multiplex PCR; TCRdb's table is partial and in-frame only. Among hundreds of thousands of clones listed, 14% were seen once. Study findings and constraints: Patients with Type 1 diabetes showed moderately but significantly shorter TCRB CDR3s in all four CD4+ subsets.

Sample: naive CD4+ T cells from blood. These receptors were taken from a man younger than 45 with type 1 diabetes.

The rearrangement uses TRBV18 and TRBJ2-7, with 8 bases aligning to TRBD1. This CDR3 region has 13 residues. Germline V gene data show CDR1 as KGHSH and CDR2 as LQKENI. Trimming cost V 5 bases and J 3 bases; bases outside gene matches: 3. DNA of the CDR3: TGTGCCAGCTCAGAAGGACAGGGCTACGAGCAGTACTTC. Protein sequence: CASSEGQGYEQYF. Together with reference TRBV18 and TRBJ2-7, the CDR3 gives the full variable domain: NAGVMQNPRHLVRRRGQEARLRCSPMKGHSHVYWYRQLPEEGLKFMVYLQKENIIDESGMPKERFSAEFPKEGPSILRIQQVVRGDSAAYFCASSEGQGYEQYFGPGTRLTVT.

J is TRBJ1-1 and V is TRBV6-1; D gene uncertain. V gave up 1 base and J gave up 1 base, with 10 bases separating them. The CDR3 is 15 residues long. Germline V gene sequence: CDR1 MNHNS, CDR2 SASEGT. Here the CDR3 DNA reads TGTGCCAGCAGTGAAGTGTCCGCGGGGAACACTGAAGCTTTCTTT. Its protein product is CASSEVSAGNTEAFF.